The 2 T cell receptor beta chains below were found in one sample sequenced in a study of blood T cell repertoires in COVID-19. Sequencing was performed with immunoSEQ multiplex PCR; in TCRdb, only in-frame clones are kept and a portion is missing. This sample has about 140,000 clones, with about 80% found just once. The sample was PBMCs or T cells enriched from blood (not recorded which). The origin of the receptors is a young woman who had been exposed to COVID-19.

The sample holds one count of this clone. V is TRBV6-4 and J is TRBJ2-7; 9 bases are a match to TRBD2. From germline, CDR1 is MRHNA and CDR2 SNTAGT. This CDR3 is 14 amino acids long. Losses at the gene ends were 2 bases for V and 3 bases for J; bases not matched to a gene: 2. CDR3 DNA: TGTGCCAGCAGTGACGCGCGGGAGGGCTACGAGCAGTACTTC. Residues: CASSDAREGYEQYF.

The chain employs TRBV19 and TRBJ1-4, with TRBD1 matching over 7 bases. The CDR3 has 15 amino acids. With 3 bases clipped from V and 4 bases from J, the junction kept 5 bases outside the gene matches. Looked up from germline, CDR1 is LNHDA and CDR2 is SQIVND (reference sequence). Here the CDR3 reads CASSMRGQSNEKLFF. The CDR3 nucleotides read TGTGCCAGTAGTATGCGGGGACAGAGTAATGAAAAACTGTTTTTT.